This T cell receptor (beta chain) was sequenced during a study of blood T cell repertoires in COVID-19. Study at large: PBMCs, B-cell-depleted T cells, or T cells provided the cDNA or gDNA that made up the material.

In the authors' workflow: It was from reference gene primer amplification that nucleated cell counts were estimated. Assay: immunoSEQ multiplex PCR; the TCRdb copy retains only in-frame clones and omits some. The DNA gave D and trimming, while V, J and clone size come from that table. The data hold hundreds of thousands of clones, with roughly 85% observed a single time. With V trimmed by 2 bases and J by 2 bases, 9 bases remained unmatched. The CDR3 is 17 amino acids. Germline-derived CDR1 and CDR2 are GTSNPN and SVGIG (reference sequence). The chain carries TRBV30 and TRBJ1-5; TRBD1 matches at 10 bases. The sequencing sample was made of peripheral blood. The receptor comes from a man aged 50-60 years with active or convalescent COVID-19. CDR3: CAWSRQGARGGNQPQHF. CDR3 coding DNA: TGTGCCTGGAGTCGACAGGGGGCGAGGGGGGGCAATCAGCCCCAGCATTTT.